These 21 T cell receptor beta chains originate from one sample sequenced in a study of shared clonotypes between healthy human individuals (dated by TCRdb to between 2020 and 2021). The library was built by means of the immunoSEQ multiplex PCR assay. TCRdb provides this immuneACCESS table in a form limited to in-frame rearrangements. Some clones are lacking; in checked studies, under half of them reflect an unresolved V gene, and why the rest are absent is not known. This sample lists about 450,000 clones; 75% to 85% were detected once. The ten most abundant clones make up over 10% of the sample. Input material: PBMCs. The receptors stem from a woman aged 40 to 50 in good health. Some clones in this sample may be carry-over from other donors' samples.

CDR3 sequence (DNA): TGTGCCAGTAGTTCCGGAAGGGCGGTGAACACTGAAGCTTTCTTT. Its protein is CASSSGRAVNTEAFF. This chain uses TRBV19 with TRBJ1-1; unclear D gene. The germline V gene has CDR1 LNHDA and CDR2 SQIVND (reference sequence). The CDR3 runs to 15 residues. Trimming removed 5 bases at V and 0 bases at J, with 13 bases between.

The chain combines TRBV11-2 with TRBJ2-3; possible D gene TRBD2, 6 bases. This CDR3 region has 16 residues. Trimming pared 1 base from V and 1 base from J, leaving 12 bases between. Germline CDR1 reads SGHAT; CDR2 reads FQNNGV. The CDR3 DNA reads as TGTGCCAGCAGCTTAGTTTCGCCTAGCGGCACAGATACGCAGTATTTT. This sequence encodes CASSLVSPSGTDTQYF.

The chain joins TRBV6-5 to TRBJ2-2, with D possibly TRBD1 on 5 matching bases. The V and J ends lost 5 bases and 3 bases respectively, with 13 bases between them. This CDR3 is built from 15 residues. The V gene's germline CDR1 is MNHEY and CDR2 SVGAGI. The CDR3 protein is CASSKQVGDTGELFF. CDR3 nucleotide sequence: TGTGCCAGCAGTAAACAGGTTGGGGACACCGGGGAGCTGTTTTTT.

A few counts support this clone. The chain has TRBV2 and TRBJ2-3; no clear D gene. In germline, CDR1 is SNHLY, CDR2 FYNNEI. V dropped 6 bases and J dropped 10 bases, with 11 bases sitting between them. The CDR3 loop spans 11 amino acids. The CDR3 is CASREQTAQYF. The CDR3 region has the DNA TGTGCCAGCAGGGAGCAAACTGCGCAGTATTTT.

The chain combines TRBV11-2 with TRBJ2-7; 7 bases are a match to TRBD1. CDR1 is SGHAT and CDR2 is FQNNGV in the germline V gene. The CDR3 spans 16 residues. Germline trimming cut 1 base from V and 6 bases from J; bases unmatched to any gene: 12. This CDR3 is CASSLGPTRGKGEQYF. The CDR3 DNA sequence: TGTGCCAGCAGCTTAGGCCCTACCAGGGGGAAGGGCGAGCAGTACTTC.

This chain joins TRBV5-4 and TRBJ2-7, with 10 positions matching TRBD2. Trimming at V came to 4 bases and at J to 4 bases, leaving 8 bases not matched to a gene. This CDR3 has 15 residues. Looked up from germline, CDR1 is SGHNT and CDR2 is YYREEE (reference sequence). DNA of the CDR3: TGTGCCAGCAGCGCCAAGCGGGAGGGAGGATACGAGCAGTACTTC. Its translation: CASSAKREGGYEQYF. The variable domain in full, with the rest retrieved from reference TRBV5-4 and TRBJ2-7, is ETGVTQSPTHLIKTRGQQVTLRCSSQSGHNTVSWYQQALGQGPQFIFQYYREEENGRGNFPPRFSGLQFPNYSSELNVNALELDDSALYLCASSAKREGGYEQYFGPGTRLTVT.

This sequence joins TRBV10-3 and TRBJ2-5; 7 positions agree with TRBD2. J gave up 5 bases and V 4 bases, and 7 bases lay outside the gene matches. Germline V lookup: CDR1 ENHRY, CDR2 SYGVKD. The CDR3 is 14 amino acids. DNA for the CDR3: TGTGCCATCAGTGGTGGCGGGAGCGGGGAGACCCAGTACTTC. It encodes CAISGGGSGETQYF.

This chain uses TRBV28 with TRBJ2-7; 8 positions agree with TRBD2. Trimming removed 3 bases from V and 5 bases from J; junction bases left unmatched: 9. Per the germline V gene, CDR1 is MDHEN and CDR2 is SYDVKM. The CDR3 consists of 15 residues. CDR3 in amino acids: CASSFGGALGHEQYF. The CDR3 region has the DNA TGTGCCAGCAGTTTCGGGGGGGCGCTTGGACACGAGCAGTACTTC. Combining the CDR3 with reference TRBV28 and TRBJ2-7 gives the whole variable domain DVKVTQSSRYLVKRTGEKVFLECVQDMDHENMFWYRQDPGLGLRLIYFSYDVKMKEKGDIPEGYSVSREKKERFSLILESASTNQTSMYLCASSFGGALGHEQYFGPGTRLTVT.

The chain employs TRBV7-9 and TRBJ1-6, with a possible D match to TRBD1 (5 bases). Per germline, CDR1 SEHNR and CDR2 FQNEAQ (reference sequence). V was pared by 3 bases and J by 7 bases, with 10 bases between. The CDR3 runs 14 residues. Here the CDR3 reads CASSLVGGNSPLHF. CDR3 DNA: TGTGCCAGCAGCTTGGTGGGGGGGAATTCACCCCTCCACTTT.

The rearrangement uses TRBV7-8 and TRBJ1-1, with D perhaps TRBD1 (5 bases). Germline V gene data show CDR1 as SGHVS and CDR2 as FQNEAQ. The length of the CDR3 is 14 residues. The V end was cut by 5 bases, the J end by 3 bases, with 13 bases between. CDR3 region: CASSALGTYTEAFF. The CDR3 coding sequence is TGTGCCAGCAGCGCATTGGGGACCTACACTGAAGCTTTCTTT.

The chain has TRBV28 and TRBJ2-1, with TRBD2 matching over 9 bases. The CDR3 extends over 21 amino acids. V was clipped by 2 bases and J by 4 bases; unmatched bases: 21. CDR1 MDHEN and CDR2 SYDVKM come from the germline V gene. The CDR3 region has the DNA TGTGCCAGCAGTTTAAGGCGGGCCGGGGTAGCGGGAGCCCTAATATACAATGAGCAGTTCTTC. It encodes CASSLRRAGVAGALIYNEQFF.

This clone was found a few times. The chain links TRBV30 to TRBJ1-1, with 8 nucleotides matching TRBD1. This CDR3 has 12 residues. V dropped 4 bases and J dropped 6; count of bases not matched to a gene: 4. CDR1 and CDR2 (germline): GTSNPN, SVGIG (reference sequence). The DNA for the CDR3 is TGTGCCTGGATCCCAGGGGGCTCTGAAGCTTTCTTT. It codes for CAWIPGGSEAFF.

V is TRBV7-8 and J is TRBJ1-5; D is perhaps TRBD1 (6 bases). V was trimmed by 1 base and J by 7 bases, leaving 14 bases between them. There are 15 residues in the CDR3. Germline V gene sequence: CDR1 SGHVS, CDR2 FQNEAQ. DNA for the CDR3: TGTGCCAGCAGCTTAGGGTCTGGGGGCAGGCAGCCCCAGCATTTT. This translates into CASSLGSGGRQPQHF.

This clone showed up just once. The chain is built from TRBV7-7 and TRBJ2-5, with a possible D match to TRBD1 (6 bases). This CDR3 has 15 residues. The ends were cut back, 5 bases at V and 5 bases at J, with 18 bases in the middle. The germline CDR1 and CDR2 sequences are SSHAT and FNYEAQ (reference sequence). The CDR3 DNA reads TGTGCCAGCAGCGTGGGCAGGGGCGCTTGGGAGACCCAGTACTTC. As protein: CASSVGRGAWETQYF.

The rearrangement uses TRBV4-2 and TRBJ2-7; 10 bases fit TRBD1. The CDR3 totals 16 residues. The V gene's germline CDR1 is LGHNA and CDR2 YNFKEQ. Trimming removed 4 bases from V and 5 bases from J; junction bases left unmatched: 11. The CDR3 reads CASSPGSGTGDDEQYF. CDR3 in DNA: TGTGCCAGCAGCCCAGGGAGCGGGACAGGGGATGACGAGCAGTACTTC.

V and J are TRBV2 and TRBJ2-1, with TRBD2 matching over 8 bases. Germline V lookup: CDR1 SNHLY, CDR2 FYNNEI. The CDR3 sequence is 15 residues long. J was trimmed by 15 bases and V by 4 bases; bases with no gene match: 17. The CDR3 reads CASSGFPGLDPGWFF. CDR3 nucleotides: TGTGCCAGCAGTGGGTTCCCGGGACTAGATCCGGGGTGGTTCTTC.

Worth noting for this clone: A junction end diverges from the germline sequence, so it may reflect a read error. The J gene is TRBJ2-5, the V gene TRBV5-3; no firm D call. TRBV5-3 is marked as an open reading frame, function uncertain. The CDR3 sequence is 13 residues long. The CDR3 reads CASSPIQTETQYF. CDR3 coding DNA: TGCGCCAGCAGCCCGATACAGACAGAGACCCAGTACTTC.

This clone has a single count. The CDR3 DNA follows: TGTGCCAGCAGAGAAGCGGGGAGCTCCTACAATGAGCAGTTCTTC. Its translation: CASREAGSSYNEQFF. The V call is TRBV16, the J call TRBJ2-1; 7 positions agree with TRBD2. This CDR3 has 15 residues. The germline V gene has CDR1 KGHSY and CDR2 FQNENV. Trimming at V came to 6 bases and at J to 0 bases, leaving 5 bases not matched to a gene.

The chain joins TRBV19 to TRBJ1-4; D gene ambiguous. There are 17 residues in the CDR3. CDR1 and CDR2 from the germline V gene are LNHDA and SQIVND (reference sequence). V was shortened by 0 bases and J by 7 bases, with 18 bases between the two germline ends. The CDR3 sequence is CASSIDRTGLQREKLFF. DNA of the CDR3: TGTGCCAGTAGTATAGACCGGACCGGGCTCCAGCGTGAAAAACTGTTTTTT.

The rearrangement links TRBV2 to TRBJ2-2, with a weak D call TRBD1 (5 bases). V was pared by 1 base and J by 1 base, with 13 bases between. CDR1 and CDR2 from the germline V gene are SNHLY and FYNNEI. The CDR3 totals 17 residues. The chain's CDR3 is CASSEGIPQGNTGELFF. The DNA for the CDR3 is TGTGCCAGCAGTGAAGGGATTCCGCAGGGGAACACCGGGGAGCTGTTTTTT.

This chain joins TRBV19 and TRBJ1-5; possible D gene TRBD1, 5 bases. Per the germline V gene, CDR1 is LNHDA and CDR2 is SQIVND (reference sequence). The CDR3 has 14 residues. Trimming took 2 bases from V and 4 from J, leaving 9 bases between them. CDR3 region: CASSILAGNQPQHF. The CDR3 DNA follows: TGTGCCAGTAGTATACTGGCAGGGAATCAGCCCCAGCATTTT.